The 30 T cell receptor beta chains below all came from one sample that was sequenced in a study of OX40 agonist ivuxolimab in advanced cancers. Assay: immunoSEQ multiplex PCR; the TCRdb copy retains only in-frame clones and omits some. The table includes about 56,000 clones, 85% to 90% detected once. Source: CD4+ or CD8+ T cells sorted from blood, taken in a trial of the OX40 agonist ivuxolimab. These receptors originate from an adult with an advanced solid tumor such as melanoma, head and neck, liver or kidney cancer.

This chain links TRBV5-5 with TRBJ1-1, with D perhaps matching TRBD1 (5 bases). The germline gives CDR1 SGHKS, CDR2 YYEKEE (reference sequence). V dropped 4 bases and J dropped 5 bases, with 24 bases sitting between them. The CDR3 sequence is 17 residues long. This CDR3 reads CASSPGATDRMGTEAFF. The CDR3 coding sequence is TGTGCCAGCAGCCCCGGGGCCACTGATAGAATGGGGACTGAAGCTTTCTTT.

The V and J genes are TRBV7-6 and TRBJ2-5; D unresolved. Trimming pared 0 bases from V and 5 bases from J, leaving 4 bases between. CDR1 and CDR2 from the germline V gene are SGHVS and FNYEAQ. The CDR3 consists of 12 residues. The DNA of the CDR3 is TGTGCCAGCAGCTTAGCTGGGGAGACCCAGTACTTC. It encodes CASSLAGETQYF.

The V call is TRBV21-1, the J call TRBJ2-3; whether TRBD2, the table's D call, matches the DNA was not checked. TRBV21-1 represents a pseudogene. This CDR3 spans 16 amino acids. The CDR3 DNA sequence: TGTGCCAGCAGCAAAGAGCACTCCTCGTGGACAGATACGCAGTATTTT. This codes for CASSKEHSSWTDTQYF.

In DNA, the CDR3 is TGTGCCAGCAGCGCGGCGGGACTATCCTACGAGCAGTACTTC. Translated, it gives CASSAAGLSYEQYF. This rearrangement joins TRBV11-2 to TRBJ2-7; 7 positions agree with TRBD2. The CDR3 loop spans 14 amino acids. Germline V gives CDR1 SGHAT, CDR2 FQNNGV. V was pared by 5 bases and J by 1 base, with 5 bases of the junction left unmatched.

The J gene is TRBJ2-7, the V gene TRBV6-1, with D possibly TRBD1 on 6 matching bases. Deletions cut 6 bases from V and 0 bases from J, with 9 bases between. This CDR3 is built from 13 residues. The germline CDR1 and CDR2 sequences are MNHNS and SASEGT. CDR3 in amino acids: CASRQDSSYEQYF. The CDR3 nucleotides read TGTGCCAGCAGGCAGGACAGCTCCTACGAGCAGTACTTC.

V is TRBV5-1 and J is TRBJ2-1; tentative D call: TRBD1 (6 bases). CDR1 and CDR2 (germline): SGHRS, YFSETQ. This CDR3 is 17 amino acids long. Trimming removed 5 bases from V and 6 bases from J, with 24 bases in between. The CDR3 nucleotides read TGCGCCAGCAGTTTACAGGGAGACCACTCGGGGAGCAATGAGCAGTTCTTC. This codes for CASSLQGDHSGSNEQFF.

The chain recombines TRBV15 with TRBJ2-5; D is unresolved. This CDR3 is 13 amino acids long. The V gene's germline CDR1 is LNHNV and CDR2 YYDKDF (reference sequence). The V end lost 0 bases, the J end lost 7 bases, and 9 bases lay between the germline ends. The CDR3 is CATSRDPSGTQYF. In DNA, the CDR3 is TGTGCCACCAGCAGAGATCCCTCCGGGACCCAGTACTTC.

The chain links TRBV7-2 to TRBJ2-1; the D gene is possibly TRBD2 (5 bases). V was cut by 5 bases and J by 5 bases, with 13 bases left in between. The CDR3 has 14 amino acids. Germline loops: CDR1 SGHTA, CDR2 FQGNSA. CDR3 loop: CASSPQPTNNEQFF. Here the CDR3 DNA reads TGTGCCAGCAGCCCCCAACCGACTAACAATGAGCAGTTCTTC.

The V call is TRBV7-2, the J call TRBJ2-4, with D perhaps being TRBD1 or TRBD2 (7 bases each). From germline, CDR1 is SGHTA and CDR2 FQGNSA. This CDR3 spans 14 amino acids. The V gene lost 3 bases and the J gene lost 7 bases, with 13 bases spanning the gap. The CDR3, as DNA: TGTGCCAGCAGCTTCCCAGGGGGGGAGAACATTCAGTACTTC. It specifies CASSFPGGENIQYF. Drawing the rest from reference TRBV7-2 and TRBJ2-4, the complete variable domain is GAGVSQSPSNKVTEKGKDVELRCDPISGHTALYWYRQSLGQGLEFLIYFQGNSAPDKSGLPSDRFSAERTGGSVSTLTIQRTQQEDSAVYLCASSFPGGENIQYFGAGTRLSVL.

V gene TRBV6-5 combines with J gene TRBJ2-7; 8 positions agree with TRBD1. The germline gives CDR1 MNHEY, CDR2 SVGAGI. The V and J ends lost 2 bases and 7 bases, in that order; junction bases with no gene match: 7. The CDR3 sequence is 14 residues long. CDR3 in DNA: TGTGCCAGCAGTTACGCCGGACAGGGAGGAGAGCAGTACTTC. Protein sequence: CASSYAGQGGEQYF.

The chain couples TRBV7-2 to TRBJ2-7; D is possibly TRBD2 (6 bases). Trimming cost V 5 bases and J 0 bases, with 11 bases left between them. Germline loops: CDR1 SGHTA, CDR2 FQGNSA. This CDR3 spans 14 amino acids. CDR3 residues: CASSPRGTSYEQYF. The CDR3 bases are TGTGCCAGCAGCCCCCGGGGGACCTCCTACGAGCAGTACTTC. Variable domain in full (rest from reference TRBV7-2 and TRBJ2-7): GAGVSQSPSNKVTEKGKDVELRCDPISGHTALYWYRQSLGQGLEFLIYFQGNSAPDKSGLPSDRFSAERTGGSVSTLTIQRTQQEDSAVYLCASSPRGTSYEQYFGPGTRLTVT.

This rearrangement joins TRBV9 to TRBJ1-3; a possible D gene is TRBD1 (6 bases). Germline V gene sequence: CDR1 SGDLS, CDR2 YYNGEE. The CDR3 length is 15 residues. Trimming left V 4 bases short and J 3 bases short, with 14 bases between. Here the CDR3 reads CASSTSGQFGNTIYF. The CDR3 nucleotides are TGTGCCAGCAGCACATCTGGACAGTTTGGAAACACCATATATTTT.

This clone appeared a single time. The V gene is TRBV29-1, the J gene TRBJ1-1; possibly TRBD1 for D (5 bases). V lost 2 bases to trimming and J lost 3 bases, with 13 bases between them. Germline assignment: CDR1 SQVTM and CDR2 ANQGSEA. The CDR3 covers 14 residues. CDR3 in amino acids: CSVEMVVGDTEAFF. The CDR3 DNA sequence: TGCAGCGTTGAAATGGTTGTGGGGGACACTGAAGCTTTCTTT. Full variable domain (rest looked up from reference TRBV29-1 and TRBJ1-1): SAVISQKPSRDICQRGTSLTIQCQVDSQVTMMFWYRQQPGQSLTLIATANQGSEATYESGFVIDKFPISRPNLTFSTLTVSNMSPEDSSIYLCSVEMVVGDTEAFFGQGTRLTVV.

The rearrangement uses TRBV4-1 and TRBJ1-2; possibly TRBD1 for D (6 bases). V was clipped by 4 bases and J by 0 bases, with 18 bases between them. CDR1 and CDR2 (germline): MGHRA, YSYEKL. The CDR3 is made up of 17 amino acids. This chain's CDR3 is CASSLRGQSNSNYGYTF. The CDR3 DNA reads TGCGCCAGCAGCCTAAGAGGACAGTCCAATTCTAACTATGGCTACACCTTC.

CDR3 sequence reads: CASSLGGESPLHF. The CDR3 DNA reads as TGTGCCAGCAGTTTAGGGGGCGAATCACCCCTCCACTTT. The chain joins TRBV28 to TRBJ1-6; D might be TRBD1 (6 bases). The CDR3 totals 13 residues. V lost 2 bases and J lost 10, with 9 bases in between. Germline V lookup: CDR1 MDHEN, CDR2 SYDVKM. The full variable domain, with the rest looked up from reference TRBV28 and TRBJ1-6, is DVKVTQSSRYLVKRTGEKVFLECVQDMDHENMFWYRQDPGLGLRLIYFSYDVKMKEKGDIPEGYSVSREKKERFSLILESASTNQTSMYLCASSLGGESPLHFGNGTRLTVT.

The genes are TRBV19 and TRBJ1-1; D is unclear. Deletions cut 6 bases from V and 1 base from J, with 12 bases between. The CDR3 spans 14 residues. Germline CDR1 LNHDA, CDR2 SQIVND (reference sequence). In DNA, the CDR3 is TGTGCCAGTAGGCCCATTCAGGAGAACACTGAAGCTTTCTTT. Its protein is CASRPIQENTEAFF.

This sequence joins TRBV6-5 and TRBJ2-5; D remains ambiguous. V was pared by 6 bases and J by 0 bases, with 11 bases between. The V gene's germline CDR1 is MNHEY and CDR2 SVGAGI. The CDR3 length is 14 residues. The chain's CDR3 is CASSPGFYQETQYF. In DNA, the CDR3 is TGTGCCAGCAGCCCCGGATTTTACCAAGAGACCCAGTACTTC.

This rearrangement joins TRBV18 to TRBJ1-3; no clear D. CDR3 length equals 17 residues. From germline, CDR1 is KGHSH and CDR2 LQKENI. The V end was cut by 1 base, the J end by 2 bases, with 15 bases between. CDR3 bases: TGTGCCAGCTCACCACTTCCCCAATTTAATACTGGAAACACCATATATTTT. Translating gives CASSPLPQFNTGNTIYF.

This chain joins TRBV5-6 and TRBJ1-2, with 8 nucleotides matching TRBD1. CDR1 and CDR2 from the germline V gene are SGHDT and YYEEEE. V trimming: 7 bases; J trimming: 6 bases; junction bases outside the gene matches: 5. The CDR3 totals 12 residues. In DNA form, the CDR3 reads TGTGCCAGCTCCCGGACAGGGAATGGCTACACCTTC. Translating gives CASSRTGNGYTF. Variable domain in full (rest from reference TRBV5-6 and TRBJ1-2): DAGVTQSPTHLIKTRGQQVTLRCSPKSGHDTVSWYQQALGQGPQFIFQYYEEEERQRGNFPDRFSGHQFPNYSSELNVNALLLGDSALYLCASSRTGNGYTFGSGTRLTVV.

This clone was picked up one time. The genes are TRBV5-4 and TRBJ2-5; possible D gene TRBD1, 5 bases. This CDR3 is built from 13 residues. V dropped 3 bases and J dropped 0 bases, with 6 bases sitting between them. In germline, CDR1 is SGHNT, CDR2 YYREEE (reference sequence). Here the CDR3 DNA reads TGTGCCAGCAGCTCAGGGTACCAAGAGACCCAGTACTTC. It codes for CASSSGYQETQYF.

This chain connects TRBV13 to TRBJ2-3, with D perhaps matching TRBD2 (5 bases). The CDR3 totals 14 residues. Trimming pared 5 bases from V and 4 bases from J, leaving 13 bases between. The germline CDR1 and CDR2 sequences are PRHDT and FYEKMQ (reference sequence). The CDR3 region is CASSPLGGSDTQYF. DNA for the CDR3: TGTGCCAGCAGCCCACTAGGTGGGTCAGATACGCAGTATTTT.

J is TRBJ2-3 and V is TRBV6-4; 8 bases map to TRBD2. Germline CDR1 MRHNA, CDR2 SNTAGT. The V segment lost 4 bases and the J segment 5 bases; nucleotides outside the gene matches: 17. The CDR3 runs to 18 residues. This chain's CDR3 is CASSGPGREIAGRDTQYF. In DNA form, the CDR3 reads TGTGCCAGCAGTGGGCCAGGCAGGGAGATAGCGGGGAGAGATACGCAGTATTTT.

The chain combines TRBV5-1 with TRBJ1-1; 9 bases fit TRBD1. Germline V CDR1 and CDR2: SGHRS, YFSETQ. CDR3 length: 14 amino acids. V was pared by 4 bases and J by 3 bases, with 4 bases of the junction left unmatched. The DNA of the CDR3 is TGCGCCAGCAGCCGACAGGGGGAGGACACTGAAGCTTTCTTT. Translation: CASSRQGEDTEAFF.

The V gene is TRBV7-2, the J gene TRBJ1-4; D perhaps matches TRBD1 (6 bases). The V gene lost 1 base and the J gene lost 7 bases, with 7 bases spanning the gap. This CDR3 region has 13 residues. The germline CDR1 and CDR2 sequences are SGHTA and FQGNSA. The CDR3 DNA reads TGTGCCAGCAGCTTAGTACAGGGTGAAAAACTGTTTTTT. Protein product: CASSLVQGEKLFF.

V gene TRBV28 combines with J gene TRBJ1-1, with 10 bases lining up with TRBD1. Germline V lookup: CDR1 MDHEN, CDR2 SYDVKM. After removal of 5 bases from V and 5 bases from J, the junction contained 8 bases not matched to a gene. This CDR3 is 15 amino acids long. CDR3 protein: CASSRPGQGKTEAFF. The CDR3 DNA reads TGTGCCAGCAGTCGCCCGGGACAGGGGAAGACTGAAGCTTTCTTT.

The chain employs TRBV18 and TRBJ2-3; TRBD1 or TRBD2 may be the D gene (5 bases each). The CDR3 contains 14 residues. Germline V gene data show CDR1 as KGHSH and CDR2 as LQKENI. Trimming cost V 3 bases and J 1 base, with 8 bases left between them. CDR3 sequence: CASSPWDGTDTQYF. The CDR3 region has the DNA TGTGCCAGCTCACCTTGGGACGGCACAGATACGCAGTATTTT.

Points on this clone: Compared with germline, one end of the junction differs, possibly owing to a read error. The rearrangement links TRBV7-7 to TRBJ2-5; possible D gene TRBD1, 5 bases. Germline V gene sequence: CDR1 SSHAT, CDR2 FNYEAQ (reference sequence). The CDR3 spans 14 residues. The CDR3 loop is CASSPTFREGTQYF. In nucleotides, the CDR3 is TGTGCTAGCAGCCCTACATTCAGGGAAGGGACCCAGTACTTC.

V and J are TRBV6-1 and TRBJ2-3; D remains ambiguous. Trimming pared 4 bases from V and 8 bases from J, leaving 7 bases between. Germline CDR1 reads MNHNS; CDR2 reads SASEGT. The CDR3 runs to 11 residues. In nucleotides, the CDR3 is TGTGCCAGCAGTGTAGAGAGTACGCAGTATTTT. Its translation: CASSVESTQYF.

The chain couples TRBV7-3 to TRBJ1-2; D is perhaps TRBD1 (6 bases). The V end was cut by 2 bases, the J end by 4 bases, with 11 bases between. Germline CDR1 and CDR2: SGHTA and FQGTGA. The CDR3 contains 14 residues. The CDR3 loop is CASSLFSGAYGYTF. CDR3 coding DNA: TGTGCCAGCAGCTTATTTTCAGGGGCCTATGGCTACACCTTC.

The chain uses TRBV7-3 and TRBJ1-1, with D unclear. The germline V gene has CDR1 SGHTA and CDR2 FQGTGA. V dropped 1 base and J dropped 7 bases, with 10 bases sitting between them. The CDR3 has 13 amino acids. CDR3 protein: CASSLSVEGEAFF. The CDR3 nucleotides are TGTGCCAGCAGCTTAAGTGTGGAAGGTGAAGCTTTCTTT. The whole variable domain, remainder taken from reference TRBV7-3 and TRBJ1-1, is GAGVSQTPSNKVTEKGKYVELRCDPISGHTALYWYRQSLGQGPEFLIYFQGTGAADDSGLPNDRFFAVRPEGSVSTLKIQRTERGDSAVYLCASSLSVEGEAFFGQGTRLTVV.